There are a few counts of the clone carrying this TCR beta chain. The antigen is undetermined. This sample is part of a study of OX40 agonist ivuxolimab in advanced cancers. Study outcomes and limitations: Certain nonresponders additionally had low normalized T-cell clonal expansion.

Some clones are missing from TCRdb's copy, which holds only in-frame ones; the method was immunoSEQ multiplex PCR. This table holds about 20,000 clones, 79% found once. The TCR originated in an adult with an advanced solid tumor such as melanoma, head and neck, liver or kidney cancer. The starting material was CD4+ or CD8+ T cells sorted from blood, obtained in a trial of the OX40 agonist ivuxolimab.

The CDR3 region has the DNA TGTGCCAGCAGCCCAGGACAGGGGAACTATGGCTACACCTTC. Translating gives CASSPGQGNYGYTF. The gene calls are TRBV11-1 and TRBJ1-2; TRBD1 aligns across 9 bases. Trimming removed 5 bases from V and 2 bases from J; junction bases left unmatched: 3. Germline lookup yields CDR1 SGHAT and CDR2 FQDESV (reference sequence). This CDR3 comprises 14 residues.